These 23 T cell receptor beta chains were all obtained from the same sample, sequenced in a study of blood T cell repertoires in COVID-19. TCRdb's table, derived via immunoSEQ multiplex PCR, lists solely in-frame clones and lacks some. The table has 30,000 or so clones, 90% seen once; the top ten hold roughly 1%. The specimen sequenced was peripheral blood. The receptor set was obtained from a man in his sixties or seventies with active or convalescent COVID-19.

The chain has TRBV11-3 and TRBJ2-5; D call uncertain. Germline CDR1 and CDR2: SGHNT and YENEEA. Deletions cut 1 base from V and 2 bases from J, with 8 bases between. CDR3 size: 14 residues. For the CDR3, the DNA is TGTGCCAGCAGCTTAGGGCCCGGGCAAGAGACCCAGTACTTC. It specifies CASSLGPGQETQYF.

This chain connects TRBV2 to TRBJ2-4, with a possible D match to TRBD2 (5 bases). V lost 7 bases to trimming and J lost 10 bases, with 14 bases between them. This CDR3 contains 12 residues. The germline V gene has CDR1 SNHLY and CDR2 FYNNEI. The CDR3 nucleotides read TGTGCCAGCACTCTCTCCTCGGGGATTCAGTACTTC. Translated, it gives CASTLSSGIQYF.

The chain links TRBV6-5 to TRBJ1-3; possible D gene TRBD1, 5 bases. CDR1 and CDR2 (germline): MNHEY, SVGAGI. Trimming pared 0 bases from V and 2 bases from J, leaving 11 bases between. This CDR3 comprises 16 residues. The chain's CDR3 is CASSYSWTSAGNTIYF. CDR3 DNA sequence: TGTGCCAGCAGTTACTCGTGGACATCGGCTGGAAACACCATATATTTT.

The rearrangement joins TRBV2 to TRBJ1-3, with D perhaps TRBD1 (6 bases). CDR1 SNHLY and CDR2 FYNNEI come from the germline V gene. CDR3 length equals 15 residues. Trimming stripped 5 bases from V and 0 bases from J, with 11 bases between. The CDR3 DNA reads as TGTGCCAGCAGTAGAGCGGACAGCTCTGGAAACACCATATATTTT. This translates into CASSRADSSGNTIYF. Full variable domain (remainder filled in from reference TRBV2 and TRBJ1-3): EPEVTQTPSHQVTQMGQEVILRCVPISNHLYFYWYRQILGQKVEFLVSFYNNEISEKSEIFDDQFSVERPDGSNFTLKIRSTKLEDSAMYFCASSRADSSGNTIYFGEGSWLTVV.

This clone turned up a few times. This rearrangement joins TRBV6-6 to TRBJ2-7; tentatively, D is TRBD1 (5 bases). CDR1 and CDR2 from the germline V gene are MNHNY and SVGAGI (reference sequence). The CDR3 totals 14 residues. Trimming left V 5 bases short and J 1 base short, with 12 bases between. The CDR3 loop is CASSTQTVSYEQYF. In DNA form, the CDR3 reads TGTGCCAGCAGTACCCAGACAGTTTCCTACGAGCAGTACTTC.

This clone was observed a few times. V gene TRBV5-1 combines with J gene TRBJ1-4; TRBD1 agrees at 7 bases. Germline loops: CDR1 SGHRS, CDR2 YFSETQ. CDR3 length equals 14 residues. With 4 bases clipped from V and 8 bases from J, the junction kept 8 bases outside the gene matches. CDR3 sequence: CASSRTGSGEKLFF. CDR3 bases: TGCGCCAGCAGCCGGACAGGAAGTGGAGAAAAACTGTTTTTT.

This clone was seen once. The V and J genes are TRBV6-4 and TRBJ2-3; D perhaps matches TRBD1 (6 bases). Trimming removed 8 bases from V and 2 bases from J, with 14 bases in between. Germline assignment: CDR1 MRHNA and CDR2 SNTAGT. This CDR3 spans 14 amino acids. The CDR3 DNA reads TGTGCCAGCGGAGTAGGGGGATACACAGATACGCAGTATTTT. Its protein product is CASGVGGYTDTQYF.

This sequence joins TRBV18 and TRBJ2-3, with 12 bases identical to TRBD2. Per the germline V gene, CDR1 is KGHSH and CDR2 is LQKENI. This CDR3 is built from 15 residues. V dropped 6 bases and J dropped 4; count of bases not matched to a gene: 5. The CDR3 DNA sequence: TGTGCCAGCTCGCAGACTAGCGGGAGCGCAGATACGCAGTATTTT. Translation: CASSQTSGSADTQYF.

The chain combines TRBV6-4 with TRBJ1-2; 7 nucleotides agree with TRBD1. This CDR3 has 14 residues. V shed 10 bases, J shed 2 bases, and the junction held 10 bases outside the gene matches. CDR1 is MRHNA and CDR2 is SNTAGT in the germline V gene. CDR3 nucleotides: TGTGCCACCCCCCAGGGACAGAAAAACTATGGCTACACCTTC. Its protein product is CATPQGQKNYGYTF.

V is TRBV7-3 and J is TRBJ2-2; TRBD2 agrees at 8 bases. This CDR3 is built from 15 residues. Trimming took 5 bases from V and 12 from J; bases not matched to a gene: 14. CDR1 and CDR2 from the germline V gene are SGHTA and FQGTGA. CDR3 bases: TGTGCCAGCAGCGCCCCGGGGGGGCCCCCTCTTAAGCTGTTTTTT. Its translation is CASSAPGGPPLKLFF.

The rearrangement links TRBV4-1 to TRBJ2-3; 11 bases fit TRBD2. J was trimmed by 2 bases and V by 1 base; bases with no gene match: 5. The CDR3 runs to 17 residues. Germline V gene data show CDR1 as MGHRA and CDR2 as YSYEKL. The CDR3 coding sequence is TGCGCCAGCAGCCAAGTCCGACTAGCGGGATTCACAGATACGCAGTATTTT. It yields the protein CASSQVRLAGFTDTQYF.

V usage is TRBV5-1 and J usage is TRBJ1-2; D ambiguous. This CDR3 region has 12 residues. CDR1 is SGHRS and CDR2 is YFSETQ in the germline V gene. The V end was cut by 2 bases, the J end by 4 bases, with 6 bases between. The CDR3 nucleotides are TGCGCCAGCAGCTTAGACACCTATGGCTACACCTTC. Its protein is CASSLDTYGYTF.

This chain uses TRBV7-3 with TRBJ1-1; D is possibly TRBD1 (5 bases). The ends were cut back, 2 bases at V and 6 bases at J, with 10 bases in the middle. This CDR3 is built from 13 residues. Germline loops: CDR1 SGHTA, CDR2 FQGTGA. CDR3 coding DNA: TGTGCCAGCAGCTTACGGGGGGAGGCTGAAGCTTTCTTT. Its protein is CASSLRGEAEAFF.

The chain has TRBV19 and TRBJ2-1, with 8 bases aligning to TRBD2. The J segment lost 5 bases and the V segment lost 6 bases, leaving 9 bases of the junction unmatched. CDR1 is LNHDA, CDR2 SQIVND, per germline (reference sequence). The CDR3 is 15 residues long. CDR3 sequence: CASSRGGSNDNEQFF. CDR3 DNA: TGTGCCAGTAGCCGGGGGGGGTCCAACGACAATGAGCAGTTCTTC. Full variable domain (outside the CDR3, taken from reference TRBV19 and TRBJ2-1): DGGITQSPKYLFRKEGQNVTLSCEQNLNHDAMYWYRQDPGQGLRLIYYSQIVNDFQKGDIAEGYSVSREKKESFPLTVTSAQKNPTAFYLCASSRGGSNDNEQFFGPGTRLTVL.

V is TRBV5-1 and J is TRBJ2-7; 10 nucleotides agree with TRBD1. This CDR3 region has 15 residues. From germline, CDR1 is SGHRS and CDR2 YFSETQ. After removal of 4 bases from V and 2 bases from J, the junction contained 6 bases not matched to a gene. The CDR3 nucleotides read TGCGCCAGCAGCCCGGGGACAGGGGTGACCTACGAGCAGTACTTC. Protein product: CASSPGTGVTYEQYF.

CDR3 sequence: CASSHGQTSEAFF. CDR3 nucleotides: TGTGCCAGCAGCCACGGACAGACATCTGAAGCTTTCTTT. The chain is built from TRBV7-8 and TRBJ1-1; possibly TRBD1 for D (6 bases). Trimming stripped 5 bases from V and 6 bases from J, with 13 bases between. CDR1 and CDR2 from the germline V gene are SGHVS and FQNEAQ. The CDR3 covers 13 residues.

The genes are TRBV5-1 and TRBJ1-3, with TRBD1 identical over 8 bases. The CDR3 covers 16 residues. The J segment lost 2 bases and the V segment lost 3 bases, leaving 7 bases of the junction unmatched. Germline V gives CDR1 SGHRS, CDR2 YFSETQ. In nucleotides, the CDR3 is TGCGCCAGCAGCTCCCAGACAGGGGTGACTGGAAACACCATATATTTT. Translating it yields CASSSQTGVTGNTIYF.

The gene calls are TRBV11-2 and TRBJ2-3, with TRBD2 matching 8 bases. The CDR3 is 15 amino acids. Per the germline V gene, CDR1 is SGHAT and CDR2 is FQNNGV. Losses at the gene ends were 3 bases for V and 8 bases for J; bases not matched to a gene: 10. CDR3 bases: TGTGCCAGCAGCTTTCAGAGCGGGGGCACCCGTACGCAGTATTTT. Residues: CASSFQSGGTRTQYF.

V is TRBV5-1 and J is TRBJ1-2; TRBD1 matches 9 bases. The CDR3 contains 14 residues. Per germline, CDR1 SGHRS and CDR2 YFSETQ. After removal of 3 bases from V and 6 bases from J, the junction contained 6 bases not matched to a gene. CDR3 region: CASSSNRGQNGYTF. The CDR3 DNA follows: TGCGCCAGCAGCTCCAACAGGGGGCAGAATGGCTACACCTTC.

The chain is built from TRBV5-1 and TRBJ1-2; weak D call: TRBD1 (6 bases). The CDR3 covers 15 residues. Between the trimmed V and J ends, which lost 3 bases and 3 bases, there was a span of 15 bases. The germline CDR1 and CDR2 sequences are SGHRS and YFSETQ. The CDR3 loop is CASSSSGATYYGYTF. DNA of the CDR3: TGCGCCAGCAGCTCCTCAGGGGCGACCTACTATGGCTACACCTTC.

The chain employs TRBV6-2 or TRBV6-3 and TRBJ1-6; TRBD1 aligns across 10 bases. CDR3 length equals 17 residues. The V gene end was trimmed by 5 bases and the J gene end by 7 bases; junction bases not matched to a gene: 11. The germline V gene has CDR1 MNHEY and CDR2 SVGEGT. CDR3 protein: CASSPRQGAILNSPLHF. The CDR3 nucleotides read TGTGCCAGCAGTCCCCGACAGGGGGCGATTCTGAATTCACCCCTCCACTTT.

The chain has TRBV11-2 and TRBJ2-2; possible D gene TRBD2, 5 bases. The V gene's germline CDR1 is SGHAT and CDR2 FQNNGV. The CDR3 runs 14 residues. V lost 2 bases, J lost 4 bases, and 8 bases lay in between. CDR3 loop: CASSLTGSTGELFF. The CDR3 DNA reads as TGTGCCAGCAGCTTAACGGGATCCACCGGGGAGCTGTTTTTT. Full variable domain (missing parts from reference TRBV11-2 and TRBJ2-2): EAGVAQSPRYKIIEKRQSVAFWCNPISGHATLYWYQQILGQGPKLLIQFQNNGVVDDSQLPKDRFSAERLKGVDSTLKIQPAKLEDSAVYLCASSLTGSTGELFFGEGSRLTVL.

J is TRBJ1-1 and V is TRBV28, with 7 bases matching TRBD1. The CDR3 sequence is 17 residues long. Germline CDR1 reads MDHEN; CDR2 reads SYDVKM. J lost 4 bases, V lost 2 bases, and 13 bases had no gene match. This CDR3 reads CASSLNPGRQGATEAFF. CDR3 sequence (DNA): TGTGCCAGCAGTTTAAATCCGGGGCGACAGGGCGCCACTGAAGCTTTCTTT.